These 14 T cell receptor beta chains were sequenced from one sample in a study of cytomegalovirus exposure and HLA in healthy donors. Researchers ran the PCR with 60 Vbeta and 13 Jbeta primers. The protocol was immunoSEQ multiplex PCR, while the TCRdb copy is restricted to in-frame clones and leaves out a portion. The repertoire consists of around 300,000 clones, with roughly two thirds occurring once and the leading ten covering 2% to 2.5%. Sequencing input: PBMCs. The receptor source for this set is a female donor in good health and CMV-seronegative.

Only a few counts were recorded for this clone. The chain employs TRBV6-1 and TRBJ2-5; 12 nucleotides align to TRBD2. The CDR3 runs 14 residues. Germline CDR1 and CDR2: MNHNS and SASEGT. V shed 10 bases, J shed 4 bases, and the junction held 7 bases outside the gene matches. The CDR3 bases are TGTGCCATCCACACTAGCGGGAGGAGAGAGACCCAGTACTTC. Amino acids: CAIHTSGRRETQYF.

The V and J genes are TRBV25-1 and TRBJ1-2; possible D gene TRBD1, 5 bases. This CDR3 has 15 amino acids. Germline lookup yields CDR1 MGHDK and CDR2 SYGVNS. V was shortened by 7 bases and J by 3 bases, with 18 bases between the two germline ends. CDR3 nucleotides: TGTGCCAGCACCCCCATGGGGGGAATCGACTATGGCTACACCTTC. Protein: CASTPMGGIDYGYTF.

The chain is built from TRBV6-1 and TRBJ1-2, with a weak D call TRBD1 (6 bases). This CDR3 has 14 residues. Trimming removed 2 bases at V and 4 bases at J, with 11 bases between. CDR1 is MNHNS, CDR2 SASEGT, per germline. The CDR3 here is CASSERGKSYGYTF. Written as DNA, the CDR3 is TGTGCCAGCAGTGAAAGGGGGAAGTCCTATGGCTACACCTTC.

The rearrangement joins TRBV6-5 to TRBJ2-7; D is perhaps TRBD2 (6 bases). Germline assignment: CDR1 MNHEY and CDR2 SVGAGI. Trimming removed 5 bases from V and 2 bases from J, with 16 bases in between. This CDR3 spans 15 amino acids. CDR3 nucleotides: TGTGCCAGCAGTCCGCTAGCGCGTATCCCCTACGAGCAGTACTTC. Its translation: CASSPLARIPYEQYF.

This clone was counted once. The chain links TRBV5-5 to TRBJ2-7; the D is unclear. V was shortened by 3 bases and J by 3 bases, with 7 bases between the two germline ends. Germline values: CDR1 SGHKS, CDR2 YYEKEE (reference sequence). The CDR3 runs 12 residues. CDR3 protein: CASSWPLYEQYF. DNA of the CDR3: TGTGCCAGCAGCTGGCCGCTCTACGAGCAGTACTTC.

This rearrangement joins TRBV5-6 to TRBJ2-2; TRBD2 matches at 9 bases. The trim removed 4 bases at V and 7 bases at J, leaving 5 bases unmatched. CDR3 length equals 14 residues. Germline CDR1 reads SGHDT; CDR2 reads YYEEEE. CDR3 in amino acids: CASSLGLAGGELFF. CDR3 DNA: TGTGCCAGCAGCCTGGGACTAGCCGGCGGGGAGCTGTTTTTT.

V usage is TRBV18 and J usage is TRBJ1-2, with D hard to call. The germline V gene has CDR1 KGHSH and CDR2 LQKENI. The CDR3 is 15 residues long. V lost 0 bases and J lost 4, with 12 bases in between. CDR3 DNA: TGTGCCAGCTCACCACCTCAGGCAGGATCCTATGGCTACACCTTC. Translated, it gives CASSPPQAGSYGYTF.

This clone was detected a few times. This chain joins TRBV4-2 and TRBJ2-3; possibly TRBD1 for D (5 bases). V lost 4 bases and J lost 6, with 20 bases in between. Germline assignment: CDR1 LGHNA and CDR2 YNFKEQ. CDR3 length equals 16 residues. CDR3: CASSLMSPRGSDTQYF. CDR3 DNA: TGTGCCAGCAGCCTTATGAGCCCTAGGGGCTCGGATACGCAGTATTTT.

V gene TRBV6-4 combines with J gene TRBJ2-2; TRBD2 matches at 15 bases. J lost 6 bases, V lost 4 bases, and 3 bases had no gene match. Germline V gene sequence: CDR1 MRHNA, CDR2 SNTAGT. The CDR3 is 16 residues long. The CDR3 DNA follows: TGTGCCAGCAGTGGCGGACTAGCGGGAGGGCCCGGGGAGCTGTTTTTT. Protein sequence: CASSGGLAGGPGELFF.

This clone was observed a few times. The chain has TRBV29-1 and TRBJ2-1; TRBD1 matches at 10 bases. Germline loops: CDR1 SQVTM, CDR2 ANQGSEA. Trimming removed 3 bases from V and 8 bases from J; junction bases left unmatched: 10. The CDR3 length is 15 residues. For the CDR3, the DNA is TGCAGCGTTGACCCGACAGGGGGCTCTGGCGATGAGCAGTTCTTC. Protein: CSVDPTGGSGDEQFF.

The chain joins TRBV4-1 to TRBJ2-7; 13 bases line up with TRBD2. In germline, CDR1 is MGHRA, CDR2 YSYEKL. V shed 6 bases, J shed 0 bases, and the junction held 2 bases outside the gene matches. The CDR3 is made up of 15 amino acids. As DNA, the CDR3 is TGCGCCAGCAGTCGGACTAGCGGGAGCTCCTACGAGCAGTACTTC. It yields the protein CASSRTSGSSYEQYF.

J is TRBJ2-1 and V is TRBV9; D might be TRBD1 (6 bases). CDR3 length equals 18 residues. V was trimmed by 0 bases and J by 0 bases, leaving 16 bases between them. Germline CDR1 and CDR2: SGDLS and YYNGEE. CDR3 sequence (DNA): TGTGCCAGCAGCGTAGCCCTCCCGGGACACAGCTCCTACAATGAGCAGTTCTTC. It yields the protein CASSVALPGHSSYNEQFF.

This sequence joins TRBV5-1 and TRBJ1-1, with D possibly TRBD1 on 5 matching bases. The CDR3 runs 16 residues. Germline V lookup: CDR1 SGHRS, CDR2 YFSETQ. The ends were cut back, 6 bases at V and 0 bases at J, with 18 bases in the middle. Here the CDR3 DNA reads TGCGCCAGCAACCTGGGCAGGGTTGCCCTGAACACTGAAGCTTTCTTT. Protein: CASNLGRVALNTEAFF.

The sample holds a few counts of this clone. V and J are TRBV27 and TRBJ2-2; TRBD2 aligns across 13 bases. The CDR3 length is 17 residues. The junction had 10 bases not matched to a gene; V was cut back by 5 bases and J by 7 bases. Germline V gene sequence: CDR1 MNHEY, CDR2 SMNVEV (reference sequence). The CDR3 loop reads CASSPRTSGRRNGELFF. DNA of the CDR3: TGTGCCAGCAGTCCAAGGACTAGCGGGAGACGGAACGGGGAGCTGTTTTTT.